This T cell receptor beta chain was sequenced for a study of T-cell reconstitution after alpha-beta-depleted transplantation in children (dated by TCRdb to about 2016). In the study overall: T-cell immune reconstitution after TCRalphabeta/CD19-depleted allogeneic hematopoietic cell transplantation in children was quantitatively tracked in the study by means of TCR repertoire profiling.

According to the germline V gene (reference sequence), CDR1 reads SEHNR and CDR2 reads FQNEAQ. From the cysteine through the phenylalanine, the CDR3 covers 17 amino acids. Just CDR3 DNA is preserved here, 51 bases in frame from base 1. V loses 3 bases of germline sequence and J loses 0 bases, and the interval between the two ends is 17 bases. Points the paper makes about the study in general: In some patients, high TCRbeta diversity at day 60 was attributed to recipient T cells and intrathymic progenitors that had survived conditioning. Over subsequent months, a decline in hyperexpanded clone frequencies was noted, and after one year, T-cell counts and TCRbeta diversity were mostly ascribed to newly produced T cells. Apparently early alphabetaT-cell count recovery about two months after transplant reportedly relied on only several hundred rapidly expanded clones derived from non-depleted graft cells.

Libraries were constructed by PCR. The instrument was an Illumina HiSeq 2500. TCR libraries were prepared with molecular barcoding, using unique molecular identifiers to normalize TCRbeta repertoire quantification. TCRdb handled the public reads itself, with Q25 trimming in fastp and clone calling in MiXCR, and kept productive beta chains. A single entry per CDR3 protein holds the most common genes and DNA from its merged rows. The table for this sample lists around 700,000 distinct CDR3 sequences; about an eighth of them were counted only once. Together, the top ten hold 0.79% of the sample. The treatment or condition label of this sample denotes: allogeneic hematopoietic cell transplantation with graft depleted of TCRalphabeta T cells and CD19 B cells. TCRalphabeta/CD19-depleted allogeneic hematopoietic cell grafts were given to the transplant recipients, all of whom were children. On this clonotype: It has no known antigen specificity. No much larger clonotype is one base removed from it; base qualities were not supplied.

This specimen consisted of PBMCs, obtained before TCRalphabeta/CD19-depleted stem cell transplant. The receptor's source is a girl aged 2-10 years with congenital amegakaryocytic thrombocytopenia, due to receive a stem cell transplant. The receptor chain draws on TRBV7-9 and TRBJ1-1, with the identity of the D gene unclear. CDR3 sequence: CASSFGGSLGMNTEAFF. Read as DNA, the sequence is TGTGCCAGCAGCTTTGGCGGTTCACTGGGGATGAACACTGAAGCTTTCTTT.